The subject of this entry is one T cell receptor (beta chain). This clonotype was counted many times. This clone's antigen is unknown. Base qualities are not at hand, and no much larger clone is one base apart. The germline V gene specifies MNHNS as CDR1 and SASEGT as CDR2. Unmatched junction bases come to 10, with V trimmed by 10 bases and J by 5 bases. The CDR3 contains 14 residues, cysteine and phenylalanine counted. Only the CDR3 portion is preserved as DNA: 42 bases, with reading frame beginning at the first base. The source of the sample is a study of neurological immune-mediated disorders (dated by TCRdb to about 2019). Study-level background: Among the roughly 34 multiple sclerosis patients, relapsing-remitting MS accounted for around 30 and secondary progressive MS accounted for 3. The cohort was made up of 60 to 75 subjects, consisting of some 15 HAM/TSP patients, 34 multiple sclerosis patients and 20 or so healthy controls. Longitudinal samples, technical triplicates and paired sorted CD4+ and CD8+ T-cell subsets, alongside PBMC samples, were included among the approximately 98 TCR-beta libraries. Peripheral blood TCR-beta repertoires from patients with HTLV-I-associated myelopathy (HAM/TSP), patients with multiple sclerosis, and healthy controls were compared in the study using UMI-based sequencing.

Summary of the overall study and its limitations: Phylogenetic analysis grouped repertoires from 18 of 34 MS patients into a cluster of related CDR3 sequences, suggesting a possible repertoire-level signature. No clinical or MRI features were associated with the MS cluster, and the authors said that larger cohorts are needed. No identical CDR3 amino acid sequences were found to be shared among expanded clones across subjects, suggesting that TCR-beta repertoires were private in all groups. TCR clonal expansion was greatest in HAM/TSP patients and smallest in MS patients, who ranked below even healthy controls.

For the unsorted PBMC libraries, 2 million PBMCs were stored in RNAlater at -80 degrees C until RNA extraction and were used to generate the libraries. The multiple sclerosis patients were enrolled in a US clinical protocol that evaluated disease progression with magnetic resonance imaging. Peripheral blood was subjected to Ficoll-Hypaque density gradient centrifugation to isolate PBMCs, which were then cryopreserved in liquid nitrogen. cDNA was synthesized by template-switch 5'RACE using a primer with a 10-nucleotide random unique molecular identifier that tagged each TCR transcript. Each sequencing run produced over 170 million TCR-beta sequences covering 15-18 subjects. The RNeasy kit was used for extraction of total RNA. The KAPA Real-time Library Amplification kit was used to amplify TCR-beta VDJ regions with primers for the TCR constant region and the 5'RACE anchor. Sample indexes and Illumina adaptors were added in a first PCR, and a second PCR then increased library yield. After purification with Ampure beads, the TCR product of roughly 650 bp was size-selected on a 2% E-gel SizeSelection system. Library quality was checked on a Bioanalyzer, concentration was measured with Qubit, and libraries were quantified with the Kapa Library Quantification kit before pooling. An Illumina HiSeq 2500 sequenced the libraries paired-end 2 x 150 bp. To increase sequence diversity, roughly 25-31% phiX was spiked into each library pool. Turning to the authors' computational methods: Quality-filtered reads were processed with the UMI-based MiGEC pipeline, and over 90% of raw TCR sequences were removed by the MiGEC pipeline during error correction. VDJ genes were aligned to IMGT germline references, and each clonotype was defined by a unique CDR3 amino acid sequence together with V-J genes. Clonal expansion, Shannon diversity and CDR3 relatedness (CalcPairwiseDistances, ClusterSamples) were evaluated with VDJtools, and phylogenetic trees were built with CLCbio workbench. Clones with at least 8 unique UMIs were defined as expanded, with this threshold being based on coefficient-of-variation modelling across technical triplicates. In TCRdb, the public reads were trimmed at Q25 with fastp and aligned with MiXCR, with productive beta chains retained. Rows with one shared CDR3 protein collapse into an entry with the most common genes and DNA. The V and J calls shown here were made by TCRdb, not taken from the authors' results. The sample table contains about 65,000 distinct CDR3 sequences; only one count was recorded for 4.1% of them. The top ten hold just over 2.5% of the sample.

The source is a man in his fifties with multiple sclerosis. The chain is encoded by TRBV6-1 joined to TRBJ2-2, with 7 bases in between that match TRBD1. The sample comprised PBMCs. CDR3 region: CATVETGLTGELFF. The DNA sequence is as follows: TGTGCCACGGTGGAGACAGGGCTGACCGGGGAGCTGTTTTTT.